Below, 21 T cell receptor beta chains from the same sample are listed, as sequenced in a study of metastatic and nonmetastatic thyroid tumors. Using MiXCR, TCRdb re-called clones from the PCR reads. Of tens of thousands of clones listed, approximately 44% are singletons. Treatment of any kind had been given to no patient before thyroid surgery. Specimen: tumor tissue. These receptors all stem from a male donor with papillary thyroid cancer or a benign thyroid nodule (not recorded which). Some clones in this sample may be carry-over from other donors' samples.

The J gene is TRBJ2-2, the V gene TRBV6-6; 10 bases are shared with TRBD2. The J segment lost 5 bases and the V segment lost 7 bases, leaving 16 bases of the junction unmatched. Germline CDR1 and CDR2: MNHNY and SVGAGI (reference sequence). The CDR3 sequence is 18 residues long. The chain's CDR3 is CASNYFPAGGPRTGELFF. Written as DNA, the CDR3 is TGTGCCAGCAACTACTTTCCAGCGGGAGGGCCGCGGACCGGGGAGCTGTTTTTT.

This clone has more than one count but fewer than ten. This rearrangement joins TRBV28 to TRBJ1-2; a weak D match, TRBD1 (6 bases). From germline, CDR1 is MDHEN and CDR2 SYDVKM. Trimming took 3 bases from V and 9 from J, leaving 20 bases between them. This CDR3 contains 15 residues. The CDR3 nucleotides read TGTGCCAGCAGTTTGGGTGACAGGCCCCTTTGGAGCTACACCTTC. Translation gives CASSLGDRPLWSYTF.

This clone was seen a few times. The genes are TRBV5-1 and TRBJ1-4; 9 positions match TRBD1. The CDR3 runs to 15 residues. V lost 4 bases to trimming and J lost 11 bases; unmatched junction nucleotides: 12. Germline lookup yields CDR1 SGHRS and CDR2 YFSETQ. CDR3 DNA sequence: TGCGCCAGCAGCCAGACCTTGGGACAGGGAGGGAAACTGTTTTTT. It yields the protein CASSQTLGQGGKLFF.

Only a few counts were recorded for this clone. A much bigger clone sits one base away, suggesting this may be a read error. This chain joins TRBV19 and TRBJ1-5, with D perhaps matching TRBD1 (5 bases). The CDR3 length is 14 residues. V lost 1 base and J lost 7, with 11 bases in between. Germline CDR1 and CDR2: LNHDA and SQIVND (reference sequence). This chain's CDR3 is CASSIGGGDQPQHF. Here the CDR3 DNA reads TGTGCCAGTAGTATAGGGGGGGGAGACCAGCCCCAGCATTTT.

The genes are TRBV20-1 and TRBJ2-7; 8 bases map to TRBD1. The CDR3 runs 17 residues. The V segment lost 0 bases and the J segment 1 base; nucleotides outside the gene matches: 11. Germline V gives CDR1 DFQATT, CDR2 SNEGSKA (reference sequence). The CDR3 sequence: CSAREGRGRRGSYEQYF. Written as DNA, the CDR3 is TGCAGTGCTAGAGAGGGCAGGGGGCGTCGAGGGTCCTACGAGCAGTACTTC.

This clone showed up just a few times. V and J are TRBV19 and TRBJ1-3; 9 bases are a match to TRBD1. The CDR3 consists of 15 residues. In germline, CDR1 is LNHDA, CDR2 SQIVND (reference sequence). J gave up 4 bases and V 9 bases, and 10 bases lay outside the gene matches. As DNA, the CDR3 is TGTGCCAGCGATACCGGGACAGGGACCGGAAACACCATATATTTT. Protein product: CASDTGTGTGNTIYF.

The chain joins TRBV5-1 to TRBJ1-1, with no clear D. This CDR3 is built from 13 residues. The V end lost 5 bases, the J end lost 0 bases, and 8 bases lay between the germline ends. The germline CDR1 and CDR2 sequences are SGHRS and YFSETQ. CDR3 in amino acids: CASSYTLNTEAFF. The CDR3 DNA follows: TGCGCCAGCAGTTATACGTTGAACACTGAAGCTTTCTTT.

The rearrangement links TRBV19 to TRBJ1-5; D might be TRBD1 (5 bases). The V and J ends lost 5 bases and 4 bases respectively, with 21 bases between them. Germline CDR1 LNHDA, CDR2 SQIVND (reference sequence). This CDR3 has 17 residues. The CDR3 protein is CASSSHGDRPRNQPQHF. The DNA for the CDR3 is TGTGCCAGTAGTTCCCACGGGGACCGCCCTAGGAATCAGCCCCAGCATTTT.

This clone was seen a handful of times. The chain links TRBV2 to TRBJ2-7; weak D call: TRBD1 (5 bases). The CDR3 has 13 residues. V gave up 5 bases and J gave up 2 bases, with 10 bases separating them. CDR1 is SNHLY and CDR2 is FYNNEI in the germline V gene. CDR3 in amino acids: CASSSDIAYEQYF. The DNA of the CDR3 is TGTGCCAGCAGTTCGGACATTGCCTACGAGCAGTACTTC.

The rearrangement links TRBV11-2 to TRBJ2-7, with D hard to call. Trimming took off 0 bases at V and 0 bases at J, with 9 bases between the two ends. CDR1 and CDR2 from the germline V gene are SGHAT and FQNNGV. The CDR3 runs 15 residues. CDR3 loop: CASSLDRGRSYEQYF. CDR3 sequence (DNA): TGTGCCAGCAGCTTAGACCGTGGCCGCTCCTACGAGCAGTACTTC. Looking up the rest from reference TRBV11-2 and TRBJ2-7 gives the full variable domain: EAGVAQSPRYKIIEKRQSVAFWCNPISGHATLYWYQQILGQGPKLLIQFQNNGVVDDSQLPKDRFSAERLKGVDSTLKIQPAKLEDSAVYLCASSLDRGRSYEQYFGPGTRLTVT.

The rearrangement uses TRBV30 and TRBJ1-6; D is perhaps TRBD1 (5 bases). The ends were cut back, 2 bases at V and 7 bases at J, with 18 bases in the middle. CDR1 and CDR2 from the germline V gene are GTSNPN and SVGIG (reference sequence). The CDR3 has 16 amino acids. The CDR3 bases are TGTGCCTGGAGTAGGACATGGGGAATGCTAAATTCACCCCTCCACTTT. Encoded protein: CAWSRTWGMLNSPLHF. The whole variable domain, filled in from reference TRBV30 and TRBJ1-6, reads SQTIHQWPATLVQPVGSPLSLECTVEGTSNPNLYWYRQAAGRGLQLLFYSVGIGQISSEVPQNLSASRPQDRQFILSSKKLLLSDSGFYLCAWSRTWGMLNSPLHFGNGTRLTVT.

The V call is TRBV5-6, the J call TRBJ1-2; 8 bases line up with TRBD1. This CDR3 has 16 residues. V trimming: 4 bases; J trimming: 4 bases; junction bases outside the gene matches: 12. CDR1 is SGHDT, CDR2 YYEEEE, per germline. The chain's CDR3 is CASSEAGRGLGYGYTF. CDR3 in DNA: TGTGCCAGCAGCGAAGCAGGCAGGGGGCTCGGCTATGGCTACACCTTC.

The chain joins TRBV20-1 to TRBJ2-7; TRBD2 is a possible D gene (6 bases). The CDR3 runs to 11 residues. Germline lookup yields CDR1 DFQATT and CDR2 SNEGSKA (reference sequence). Trimming pared 6 bases from V and 4 bases from J, leaving 10 bases between. CDR3 nucleotide sequence: TGCAGTGCGCGGCGGGATTACGAGCAGTACTTC. It encodes CSARRDYEQYF.

V gene TRBV20-1 combines with J gene TRBJ2-2; D not certain. Looked up from germline, CDR1 is DFQATT and CDR2 is SNEGSKA (reference sequence). The CDR3 is made up of 13 amino acids. Trimming left V 2 bases short and J 4 bases short, with 8 bases between. For the CDR3, the DNA is TGCAGTGCTAGACCTCTGAGCACCGGGGAGCTGTTTTTT. This encodes CSARPLSTGELFF.

This clone has a handful of counts. This chain connects TRBV28 to TRBJ2-7, with D possibly matching TRBD1 (6 bases). Germline V gene data show CDR1 as MDHEN and CDR2 as SYDVKM. Trimming took 4 bases from V and 2 from J, leaving 6 bases between them. CDR3 length equals 12 residues. The CDR3 loop is CASSSGAYEQYF. As DNA, the CDR3 is TGTGCCAGCAGTTCAGGGGCCTACGAGCAGTACTTC.

This clone has only a few counts. The chain uses TRBV28 and TRBJ1-2; no reliable D call. Germline CDR1 and CDR2: MDHEN and SYDVKM. This CDR3 region has 15 residues. V was trimmed by 5 bases and J by 5 bases, leaving 18 bases between them. The CDR3 DNA is TGTGCCAGCAGTCCCCCGTTCGGGGAAGGGTATGGCTACACCTTC. Its protein is CASSPPFGEGYGYTF.

Regarding this clone: The same CDR3 is also encoded by other DNA sequences in this sample. CDR3: CAWSVYNQPQHF. In DNA, the CDR3 is TGTGCCTGGAGTGTGTACAATCAGCCCCAGCATTTT. J is TRBJ1-5 and V is TRBV30; D not certain. The CDR3 extends over 12 amino acids. Trimming cost V 0 bases and J 3 bases, with 3 bases left between them. Germline V CDR1 and CDR2: GTSNPN, SVGIG (reference sequence).

The CDR3: CSAETILDGYEQYF. The CDR3 DNA reads as TGCAGTGCTGAGACCATTTTGGACGGATACGAGCAGTACTTC. The chain has TRBV20-1 and TRBJ2-7, with D unclear. Per germline, CDR1 DFQATT and CDR2 SNEGSKA (reference sequence). The V gene lost 5 bases and the J gene lost 4 bases, with 18 bases spanning the gap. The length of the CDR3 is 14 residues.

This chain links TRBV28 with TRBJ1-2, with D possibly being TRBD1 (6 bases). This CDR3 is built from 19 residues. Germline assignment: CDR1 MDHEN and CDR2 SYDVKM. V gave up 1 base and J gave up 8 bases, with 29 bases separating them. Written as DNA, the CDR3 is TGTGCCAGCAGTTTATTTTTGAGGGGGGTGGGGGCGTCGGGGGAAGGCTACACCTTC. Amino acids: CASSLFLRGVGASGEGYTF.

This chain joins TRBV28 and TRBJ2-7; tentative D call: TRBD1 (5 bases). Trimming took off 7 bases at V and 4 bases at J, with 14 bases between the two ends. The CDR3 is 13 amino acids. Germline V CDR1 and CDR2: MDHEN, SYDVKM. CDR3 sequence: CASTLGALYEQYF. CDR3 DNA: TGTGCCAGCACCCTAGGGGCATTGTACGAGCAGTACTTC. Based on the CDR3 plus reference TRBV28 and TRBJ2-7, the full variable domain is DVKVTQSSRYLVKRTGEKVFLECVQDMDHENMFWYRQDPGLGLRLIYFSYDVKMKEKGDIPEGYSVSREKKERFSLILESASTNQTSMYLCASTLGALYEQYFGPGTRLTVT.

CDR3 sequence reads: CASSPSTVGEQYF. The CDR3 region has the DNA TGTGCCAGCAGTCCATCGACAGTGGGCGAGCAGTACTTC. The chain carries TRBV6-2 or TRBV6-3 and TRBJ2-7; a possible D gene is TRBD1 (5 bases). V was cut by 5 bases and J by 6 bases, with 14 bases left in between. Germline lookup yields CDR1 MNHEY and CDR2 SVGEGT. This CDR3 is built from 13 residues.